This T cell receptor beta chain was found in a study of T cell changes during pregnancy in multiple sclerosis. Assay used: immunoSEQ multiplex PCR; TCRdb lists only in-frame clones, some missing. The data hold around 50,000 clones, with 70% to 90% observed a single time. The material sequenced was peripheral blood, taken in the first trimester of pregnancy. This TCR was recovered from a female donor with multiple sclerosis, enrolled in a pregnancy study.

CDR3: CASTPLAGGHEQYF. CDR3 coding DNA: TGTGCCAGCACCCCTCTAGCGGGGGGCCACGAGCAGTACTTC. The rearrangement links TRBV11-2 to TRBJ2-7; 11 bases map to TRBD2. The CDR3 spans 14 residues. With V trimmed by 7 bases and J by 5 bases, 7 bases remained unmatched. The V gene's germline CDR1 is SGHAT and CDR2 FQNNGV. Using reference TRBV11-2 and TRBJ2-7 for the parts outside the CDR3, the full variable domain is EAGVAQSPRYKIIEKRQSVAFWCNPISGHATLYWYQQILGQGPKLLIQFQNNGVVDDSQLPKDRFSAERLKGVDSTLKIQPAKLEDSAVYLCASTPLAGGHEQYFGPGTRLTVT.